This is a list of T cell receptor beta chains from one sample in a study of T cells after yellow fever vaccination. TCRdb re-derived calls from the 5' RACE reads in MiXCR, one entry per CDR3 protein. The repertoire consists of under 150,000 distinct CDR3 sequences, with 7.7% occurring once and the leading ten covering less than 0.85%. Sequenced here: CD4+ T cells sorted from PBMCs, sampled 5 days after the yellow fever booster vaccination. The receptors were sampled from a man aged 25-45 years who received the YFV17D yellow fever vaccine. Each CDR3 is given with its conserved first and last residue. Fields, in order: J gene, clone size, D gene, V gene, CDR3 DNA, CDR3 protein. A D gene is named only where the DNA matches it firmly. The size entry is marked missing in some rows and otherwise reads once, few, many or a size class.

TRBJ2-3 | many | TRBD2 | TRBV5-5 | TGTGCCAGCAGCTACAGACTAGCGCGGGGCCCAGATACGCAGTATTTT | CASSYRLARGPDTQYF
TRBJ2-7 | many | NA | TRBV5-1 | TGCGCCAGCAGCACCCAGGGCTTTTTCTACGAGCAGTACTTC | CASSTQGFFYEQYF
TRBJ1-2 | many | NA | TRBV19 | TGTGCCAGTAACACTGGACGGTACTATGGCTACACCTTC | CASNTGRYYGYTF
TRBJ1-1 | many | TRBD1 | TRBV28 | TGTGCCAGCAGGACCGGGACAGTTGAAGCTTTCTTT | CASRTGTVEAFF
TRBJ2-1 | many | TRBD1 | TRBV12-3/TRBV12-4 | TGTGCCGCCAGTAAAACGACAGGGTCTAACGAGCAGTTCTTC | CAASKTTGSNEQFF
TRBJ2-1 | NA | NA | TRBV7-2 | TGTGCCAGCAGCTTGACCCAGAGCTCCTACAATGAGCAGTTCTTC | CASSLTQSSYNEQFF
TRBJ2-7 | many | NA | TRBV12-3/TRBV12-4 | TGTGCCAGCAGTTTGGACGAGCAGTACTTC | CASSLDEQYF
TRBJ1-3 | many | NA | TRBV12-3/TRBV12-4 | TGTGCCAGCAGTAACAGACCGGGACCCTCTGGAAACACCATATATTTT | CASSNRPGPSGNTIYF
TRBJ2-5 | many | NA | TRBV29-1 | TGCAGCGTTGCCGGGCCCGGCGGGGAGACCCAGTACTTC | CSVAGPGGETQYF
TRBJ2-2 | NA | NA | TRBV12-3/TRBV12-4 | TGTGCCAGCAGTTTCTTCACCGGGGAGCTGTTTTTT | CASSFFTGELFF